One T cell receptor beta chain is described in this entry. Antigen unknown. The study co-extracted DNA and RNA from around 20-30 mg of unsorted bulk tissue. Chronic HBV infection was present, with no prior treatment. These data belong to a study of tumor-infiltrating lymphocytes in primary liver carcinoma. Broader study findings: A small share of top clones, only about 7.5-25%, was found in all five tumor regions. Tumors had a top-250-clone fraction that was significantly higher than blood (p = 0.039).

The input was about 500 ng total RNA; TCR beta cDNA was made from it with a constant-region primer. Libraries covering TCR beta were generated through three nested multiplex PCR rounds (using a slightly modified ARM-PCR). Researchers ran the first two PCR rounds for approximately 10 cycles each with TRBV1-TRBV30 forward primers and a C-beta reverse primer. MiXCR was run by TCRdb on the multiplex PCR reads, yielding one entry per CDR3 protein. Among some 190,000 distinct CDR3 sequences listed, approximately 86% were seen once. Per germline, CDR1 MNHEY and CDR2 SVGEGT. Trimming at V came to 11 bases and at J to 10 bases, leaving 16 bases not matched to a gene. This CDR3 spans 15 amino acids.

This sequence was found in a man in his forties or fifties with primary liver carcinoma and hepatitis B virus infection. The V call is TRBV6-2 or TRBV6-3, the J call TRBJ2-1; TRBD1 aligns across 11 bases. Sequenced: tumor tissue from primary liver carcinoma. The CDR3 loop is CAGTEPGQGVREQFF. The CDR3 region has the DNA TGTGCCGGCACCGAACCGGGACAGGGGGTAAGGGAGCAGTTCTTC.